Below are 14 T cell receptor beta chains sequenced from a single sample in a study of blood T cell repertoires in COVID-19. Clones were sequenced by immunoSEQ multiplex PCR, and TCRdb holds only the in-frame ones, with some missing. The table shows some 94,000 clones, with roughly 89% occurring only once. The sample consisted of peripheral blood. The receptor set was obtained from a human donor in a cohort sampled during active COVID-19.

The chain couples TRBV25-1 to TRBJ2-7; 8 bases agree with TRBD1. Germline CDR1 MGHDK, CDR2 SYGVNS. This CDR3 comprises 17 residues. After removal of 5 bases from V and 2 bases from J, the junction contained 14 bases not matched to a gene. The CDR3 loop reads CASSKNPGQGDPYEQYF. CDR3 in DNA: TGTGCCAGCAGTAAAAATCCCGGACAGGGAGATCCCTACGAGCAGTACTTC.

The V and J genes are TRBV11-2 and TRBJ2-7; TRBD2 might be the D (6 bases). This CDR3 is built from 15 residues. With 5 bases removed from V and 4 bases from J, the gap between germline ends came to 18 bases. Germline assignment: CDR1 SGHAT and CDR2 FQNNGV. CDR3 sequence (DNA): TGTGCCAGCAGCCCTCGATGGGGGAGGACATACGAGCAGTACTTC. As protein: CASSPRWGRTYEQYF.

The chain couples TRBV18 to TRBJ2-1; no reliable D call. Germline V gives CDR1 KGHSH, CDR2 LQKENI. Trimming left V 6 bases short and J 10 bases short, with 10 bases between. This CDR3 is built from 11 residues. The CDR3: CASSSDLEQFF. DNA of the CDR3: TGTGCCAGCTCTTCCGACTTAGAGCAGTTCTTC.

This sequence joins TRBV4-1 and TRBJ1-2, with D perhaps TRBD1 (6 bases). CDR3 length: 15 amino acids. Germline CDR1 MGHRA, CDR2 YSYEKL. Between the trimmed V and J ends, which lost 0 bases and 6 bases, there was a span of 14 bases. The CDR3 sequence: CASSQDQQGVNGYTF. DNA for the CDR3: TGCGCCAGCAGCCAAGATCAACAGGGCGTAAATGGCTACACCTTC.

The rearrangement uses TRBV5-1 and TRBJ1-2; TRBD1 might be the D (6 bases). Trimming stripped 4 bases from V and 6 bases from J, with 10 bases between. The CDR3 runs 12 residues. From germline, CDR1 is SGHRS and CDR2 YFSETQ. The CDR3 DNA reads TGCGCCAGCAGCGGGACAAAGGATGGCTACACCTTC. Encoded protein: CASSGTKDGYTF.

This sequence joins TRBV10-1 and TRBJ2-1; TRBD2 matches at 7 bases. V shed 2 bases, J shed 3 bases, and the junction held 7 bases outside the gene matches. Per the germline V gene, CDR1 is WNHNN and CDR2 is SYGVQD (reference sequence). This CDR3 is built from 16 residues. The DNA for the CDR3 is TGCGCCAGCAGTGAGGTGGCTAGCGGAAACTACAATGAGCAGTTCTTC. Protein: CASSEVASGNYNEQFF.

The gene calls are TRBV6-5 and TRBJ1-5, with D uncertain. The CDR3 is 15 amino acids. Germline loops: CDR1 MNHEY, CDR2 SVGAGI. V dropped 6 bases and J dropped 0 bases, with 12 bases sitting between them. CDR3 coding DNA: TGTGCCAGCAGGCAGGCCGTTCATAGCAATCAGCCCCAGCATTTT. Translation: CASRQAVHSNQPQHF.

This chain uses TRBV28 with TRBJ1-4; TRBD1 matches 8 bases. Per germline, CDR1 MDHEN and CDR2 SYDVKM. V shed 7 bases and J 8 bases; nucleotides not matched to a gene: 15. The CDR3 length is 16 residues. The CDR3 protein is CASTRVQGVVGEKLFF. Here the CDR3 DNA reads TGTGCCAGCACCCGGGTACAGGGGGTAGTTGGAGAAAAACTGTTTTTT.

The chain has TRBV5-6 and TRBJ1-6; 11 bases line up with TRBD1. The V gene's germline CDR1 is SGHDT and CDR2 YYEEEE. This CDR3 region has 15 residues. With V trimmed by 4 bases and J by 6 bases, 3 bases remained unmatched. DNA for the CDR3: TGTGCCAGCAGCATGGGACAGGGGGGTAATTCACCCCTCCACTTT. Amino acids: CASSMGQGGNSPLHF.

The chain joins TRBV7-8 to TRBJ1-2; tentative D call: TRBD1 (6 bases). The ends were cut back, 4 bases at V and 7 bases at J, with 19 bases in the middle. Germline values: CDR1 SGHVS, CDR2 FQNEAQ. There are 15 residues in the CDR3. The CDR3 sequence is CASSSAQGLHGGYTF. CDR3 DNA sequence: TGTGCCAGCAGCTCCGCCCAGGGGCTGCACGGTGGCTACACCTTC.

DNA of the CDR3: TGTGCCAGCAGTTTAGGGACTAGCTCCTACAATGAGCAGTTCTTC. Encoded protein: CASSLGTSSYNEQFF. The V gene is TRBV27, the J gene TRBJ2-1; 8 nucleotides align to TRBD2. V was clipped by 2 bases and J by 0 bases; unmatched bases: 0. Germline values: CDR1 MNHEY, CDR2 SMNVEV (reference sequence). CDR3 size: 15 residues.

The chain uses TRBV5-1 and TRBJ2-7; 9 positions match TRBD2. J gave up 2 bases and V 3 bases, and 3 bases lay outside the gene matches. This CDR3 has 14 residues. Germline CDR1 is SGHRS and CDR2 is YFSETQ. The CDR3 reads CASSWTSETYEQYF. CDR3 DNA sequence: TGCGCCAGCAGCTGGACTAGCGAGACCTACGAGCAGTACTTC. The full variable domain, with the rest looked up from reference TRBV5-1 and TRBJ2-7, is KAGVTQTPRYLIKTRGQQVTLSCSPISGHRSVSWYQQTPGQGLQFLFEYFSETQRNKGNFPGRFSGRQFSNSRSEMNVSTLELGDSALYLCASSWTSETYEQYFGPGTRLTVT.

This clone occurred once. This chain connects TRBV6-5 to TRBJ1-5; 11 bases align to TRBD1. CDR1 and CDR2 (germline): MNHEY, SVGAGI. The CDR3 contains 14 residues. The V and J ends lost 6 bases and 7 bases, in that order; junction bases with no gene match: 5. The CDR3 DNA follows: TGTGCCAGCAGCTTGGACAGGGGGCTACAGCCCCAGCATTTT. Protein sequence: CASSLDRGLQPQHF.

The V gene is TRBV6-2 or TRBV6-3, the J gene TRBJ2-7; D unresolved. This CDR3 is built from 13 residues. Trimming pared 0 bases from V and 3 bases from J, leaving 6 bases between. Germline CDR1 reads MNHEY; CDR2 reads SVGEGT. The CDR3 bases are TGTGCCAGCAGTTACTCGAGCAACTACGAGCAGTACTTC. It is translated as CASSYSSNYEQYF.